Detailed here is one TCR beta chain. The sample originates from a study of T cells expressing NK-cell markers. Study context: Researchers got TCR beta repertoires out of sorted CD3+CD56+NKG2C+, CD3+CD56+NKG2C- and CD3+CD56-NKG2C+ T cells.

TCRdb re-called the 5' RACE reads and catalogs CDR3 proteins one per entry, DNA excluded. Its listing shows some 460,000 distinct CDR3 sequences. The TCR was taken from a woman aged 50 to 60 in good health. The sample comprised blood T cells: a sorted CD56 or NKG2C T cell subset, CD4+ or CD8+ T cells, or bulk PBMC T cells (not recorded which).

CDR3 region: CASSPGRASGSYEQYF. The chain combines TRBV12-3 or TRBV12-4 with TRBJ2-7; lacking DNA, the TRBD2 call made by TCRdb goes unchecked. The CDR3 covers 16 residues.